This T cell receptor beta chain came from a study of blood T cell repertoires in COVID-19. Study overall: Specimens from acute and convalescent COVID-19 originated in the United States, Italy and Spain.

Study processing details: Counts of nucleated cells, estimated from reference gene primer amplification, were obtained. Clones were sequenced by immunoSEQ multiplex PCR, and TCRdb holds only the in-frame ones, with some missing. That table gives V, J and clone size, and the DNA gave D and trimming. The sample carries 280,000 or so clones, 70% to 90% recorded once. V dropped 4 bases and J dropped 7 bases, with 5 bases sitting between them. The CDR3 spans 11 residues. The clonotype originates from a man younger than 45 who had recovered from COVID-19. The V gene is TRBV12-3 or TRBV12-4, the J gene TRBJ2-1; D is unresolved. Material for sequencing was PBMCs or T cells enriched from blood (not recorded which). Written as DNA, the CDR3 is TGTGCCAGCAGTTACGGGAATGAGCAGTTCTTC. Amino acids: CASSYGNEQFF.